This T cell receptor beta chain was identified during a study of cytomegalovirus exposure and HLA in healthy donors. Overall study: From about 200 million T cells, an earlier analysis saw 120 million or so unique TCR beta sequences. Of approximately 400 genotyped donors, roughly 80% clustered with self-reported Caucasian donors.

General study results and limits: An analysis was carried out later, and it reportedly showed fewer N-insertions in an Asian-associated ancestry cluster than the roughly 700-donor mean. Per a later analysis, roughly 17,000 TCR beta sequences showed association with HLA alleles at 0.05 false discovery rate.

Both 60 Vbeta primers and 13 Jbeta primers went into the PCR. TCRdb's table, derived via immunoSEQ multiplex PCR, lists solely in-frame clones and lacks some. The profile shows more than 110,000 clones, roughly 76% of them singletons. The CDR3 covers 15 residues. CDR1 is SGHRS, CDR2 YFSETQ, per germline. J gave up 5 bases and V 2 bases, and 7 bases lay outside the gene matches. With regard to this clone: Its antigen is currently unknown.

Sequencing input: PBMCs. V is TRBV5-1 and J is TRBJ2-7, with 10 bases identical to TRBD2. The TCR comes from a woman between 40 and 55 years old in good health and CMV-seronegative. CDR3 in amino acids: CASSLGSGGANEQYF. The CDR3 DNA reads as TGCGCCAGCAGCTTAGGAAGCGGGGGGGCCAACGAGCAGTACTTC.